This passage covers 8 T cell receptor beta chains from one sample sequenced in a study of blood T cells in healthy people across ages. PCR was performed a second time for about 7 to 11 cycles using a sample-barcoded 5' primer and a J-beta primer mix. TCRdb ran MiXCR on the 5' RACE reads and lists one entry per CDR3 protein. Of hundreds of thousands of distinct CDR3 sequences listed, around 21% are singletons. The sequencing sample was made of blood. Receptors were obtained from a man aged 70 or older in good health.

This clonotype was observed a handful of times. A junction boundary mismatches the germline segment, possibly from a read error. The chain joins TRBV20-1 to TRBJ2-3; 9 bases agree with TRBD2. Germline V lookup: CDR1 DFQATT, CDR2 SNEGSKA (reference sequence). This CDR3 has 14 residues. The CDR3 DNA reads TGCAGTGATAGAGATGGACTAGCGTTTGATACGCAGTATTTT. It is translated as CSDRDGLAFDTQYF.

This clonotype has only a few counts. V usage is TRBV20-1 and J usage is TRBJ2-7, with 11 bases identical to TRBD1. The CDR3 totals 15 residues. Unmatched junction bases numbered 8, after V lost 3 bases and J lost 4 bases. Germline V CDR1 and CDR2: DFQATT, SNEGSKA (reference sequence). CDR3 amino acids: CSARGWTGGKYEQYF. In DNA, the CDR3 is TGCAGTGCTAGGGGCTGGACAGGGGGCAAATACGAGCAGTACTTC.

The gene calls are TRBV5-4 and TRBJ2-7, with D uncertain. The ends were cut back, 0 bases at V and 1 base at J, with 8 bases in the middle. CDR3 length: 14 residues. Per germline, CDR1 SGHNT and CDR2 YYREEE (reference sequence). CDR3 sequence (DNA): TGTGCCAGCAGCTTGGTTGTCGATTCCTACGAGCAGTACTTC. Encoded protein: CASSLVVDSYEQYF.

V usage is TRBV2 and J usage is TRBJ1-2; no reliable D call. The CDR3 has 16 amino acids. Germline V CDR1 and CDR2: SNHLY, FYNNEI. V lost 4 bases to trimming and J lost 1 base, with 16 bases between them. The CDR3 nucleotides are TGTGCCAGCAGTGGACAACGCGCCAAAAATAACTATGGCTACACCTTC. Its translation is CASSGQRAKNNYGYTF.

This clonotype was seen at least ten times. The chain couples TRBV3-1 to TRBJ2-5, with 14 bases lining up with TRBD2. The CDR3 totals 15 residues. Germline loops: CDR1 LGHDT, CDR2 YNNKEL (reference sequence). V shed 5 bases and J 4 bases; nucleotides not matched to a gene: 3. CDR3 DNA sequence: TGTGCCAGCAGCTTTGGACTAGCGGGAGGAGAGACCCAGTACTTC. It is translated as CASSFGLAGGETQYF.

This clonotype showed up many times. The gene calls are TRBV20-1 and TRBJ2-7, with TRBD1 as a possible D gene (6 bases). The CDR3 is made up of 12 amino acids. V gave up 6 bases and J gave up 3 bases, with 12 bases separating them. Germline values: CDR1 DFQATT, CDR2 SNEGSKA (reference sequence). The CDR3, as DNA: TGCAGTGCCCAAGGACAGATCTACGAGCAGTACTTC. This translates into CSAQGQIYEQYF.

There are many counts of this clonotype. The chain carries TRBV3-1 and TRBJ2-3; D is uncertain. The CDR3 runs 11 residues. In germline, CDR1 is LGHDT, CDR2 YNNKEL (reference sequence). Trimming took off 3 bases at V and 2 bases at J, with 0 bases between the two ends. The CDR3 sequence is CASSHTDTQYF. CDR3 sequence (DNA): TGTGCCAGCAGCCACACAGATACGCAGTATTTT.

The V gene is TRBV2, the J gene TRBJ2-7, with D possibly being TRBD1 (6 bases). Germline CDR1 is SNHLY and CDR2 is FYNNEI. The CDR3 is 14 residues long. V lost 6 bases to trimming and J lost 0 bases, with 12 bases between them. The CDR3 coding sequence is TGTGCCAGCAGAGACCGGGACAACTCCTACGAGCAGTACTTC. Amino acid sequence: CASRDRDNSYEQYF.